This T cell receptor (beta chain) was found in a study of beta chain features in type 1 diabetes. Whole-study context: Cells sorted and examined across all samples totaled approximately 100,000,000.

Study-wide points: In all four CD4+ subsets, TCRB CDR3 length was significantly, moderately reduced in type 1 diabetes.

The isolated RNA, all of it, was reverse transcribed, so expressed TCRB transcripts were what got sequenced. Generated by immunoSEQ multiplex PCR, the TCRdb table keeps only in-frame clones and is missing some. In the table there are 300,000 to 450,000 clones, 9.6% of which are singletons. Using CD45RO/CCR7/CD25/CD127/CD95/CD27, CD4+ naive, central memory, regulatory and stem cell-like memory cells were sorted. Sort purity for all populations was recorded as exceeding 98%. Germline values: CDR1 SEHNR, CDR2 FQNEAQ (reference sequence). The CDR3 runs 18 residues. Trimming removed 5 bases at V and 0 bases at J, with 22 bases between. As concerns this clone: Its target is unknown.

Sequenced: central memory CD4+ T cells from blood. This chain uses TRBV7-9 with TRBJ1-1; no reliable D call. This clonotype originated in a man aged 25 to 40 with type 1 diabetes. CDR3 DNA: TGTGCCAGCAGCCCGCGGTCCGAAGGGAAACATATGAACACTGAAGCTTTCTTT. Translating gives CASSPRSEGKHMNTEAFF.